This T cell receptor (beta chain) derives from a study of Graves' ophthalmopathy and Graves' hyperthyroidism (dated by TCRdb to between 2017 and 2018). For the study in its entirety: Peripheral blood was collected before any treatment was given, at the time of initial diagnosis. An independent validation cohort comprised some 19 hyperthyroidism patients and some 16 patients who later progressed from hyperthyroidism to ophthalmopathy. The study used TCR beta repertoire signatures to distinguish Graves' ophthalmopathy from Graves' hyperthyroidism and to predict progression to ophthalmopathy. After sampling, hyperthyroidism patients received methimazole starting at 30 mg daily, and ophthalmopathy patients received high-dose intravenous methylprednisolone. In total, 120 to 150 blood samples were TCR-sequenced: 43 ophthalmopathy, approximately 75 hyperthyroidism and some 17 hyperthyroidism-to-ophthalmopathy patients. In a handful of hyperthyroidism patients, the T-cell repertoire of thyroid tissue was compared with the T-cell repertoire of blood. To explore V-J signatures that distinguish ophthalmopathy from hyperthyroidism, a discovery set of about 99 patients was enrolled, made up of around 40 with ophthalmopathy and 55 to 65 with stable hyperthyroidism.

The paper as a whole reports these results and caveats: Most of the expanded thyroid clonotypes with a frequency above 0.001 were also detected in blood, and it was suggested that the thyroid immune response may be reflected by blood repertoires. The 13-signature model separated ophthalmopathy from stable hyperthyroidism with approximately 90% sensitivity and just under 84% specificity in cross-validation, and 80%/75% in the test set. In validation, the model predicted ophthalmopathy progression with 55% to 71% sensitivity and approximately 75% specificity; 12 predicted patients were CT-confirmed with GO in a median of around 6 months. Sample size was not statistically predetermined, and group allocation was not concealed from the investigators.

Ophthalmopathy patients were characterized by moderately to severely active disease, a Clinical Activity Score of at least 3, a NOSPECS grade of at least 4, and a disease duration under 3 months. Patients were excluded if they had other autoimmune diseases, uncontrolled infections, pregnancy or lactation. Diagnosis relied on clinical symptoms, serum thyroxine, TRAb, thyroid ultrasound and orbital computed tomography. Using Ficoll-Paque density gradient centrifugation, PBMCs were isolated from 9.5 to 10 ml of fresh peripheral blood. Total RNA was extracted with Trizol reagent and quality-checked on an Agilent 2100 Bioanalyzer. For repertoire sequencing, the TCR beta CDR3 regions were amplified from RNA transcripts. The first round of RT-PCR was done with HTBI primers and the Qiagen OneStep RT-PCR kit, and was followed by a second round of multiplex PCR, then size selection and purification. Sequencing of the libraries was carried out on an Illumina HiSeq2000 in paired-end mode with 100 bp reads. The published analysis was carried out like this. Reads were processed with SOAPnuke, discarding reads with adapters, uncalled bases, mean Phred below 15, or no exact constant-primer or identifier match. High-quality paired reads were merged with COPE v1.2.5. Each unique nucleotide sequence was defined as a clonotype, and clonotypes were aligned to IMGT TRB V, D and J references with MiTCR v1.1. The analysis was limited to V-J combinations with a frequency above 0.0001, which together covered 99.2% of repertoires. A TCR clonal expansion and chaos score per V-J combination was defined as the ratio of F50 clonal expansion to chaos observed in the TCRdist matrix. Welch's t-statistics and random forest were used to narrow the features down to around 12 V-J combinations, which were then fed into a naive Bayes classifier. Thyroid-blood repertoire similarity was quantified with the Morisita-Horn index. Using fastp at Q25 and MiXCR, TCRdb reprocessed the public reads and kept productive beta chains. A single entry per CDR3 protein holds the most common genes and DNA from its merged rows. These V and J calls rely on TCRdb rather than the paper's analysis. The sample table lists 600,000 to 700,000 distinct CDR3 sequences, about 41% of them with a count of one. The leading ten clones occupy around 3% of the sample.

In its sample, this clonotype was seen many times. The antigen it recognizes is unknown. Base-call qualities are not available, and no considerably larger clone is one nucleotide away. This receptor was taken from an adult man with Graves' ophthalmopathy. Sequencing was done on a sample of peripheral blood.

The CDR3 protein sequence reads: CASSITGYNQPQHF. In nucleotide form, the sequence is TGTGCCAGTAGTATTACGGGTTACAATCAGCCCCAGCATTTT. The sequence links TRBV19 to TRBJ1-5, with the identity of the D gene unclear. CDR1 and CDR2, looked up from the germline V gene (reference sequence), are LNHDA and SQIVND. Including cysteine and phenylalanine, the CDR3 has 14 amino acids. The DNA shown is the 42-base CDR3, in frame from base 1. The trim is 3 bases for V and 3 bases for J, with a gap of 9 bases between the germline ends.